The 23 T cell receptor beta chains reported below all come from one sample, sequenced in a study of sequential checkpoint blockade in melanoma (dated by TCRdb to between 2018 and 2021). The protocol used for the library was the immunoSEQ multiplex PCR assay. What TCRdb holds here is the immuneACCESS table cut down to in-frame rearrangements. Part of the clones is not present; checked against another copy, under half of the missing clones reflect an unresolved V gene, and the others are unexplained. The sample table lists some 20,000 clones, approximately 58% of them with a count of one. 15% to 20% of the sample goes to the ten largest clones. This sample's treatment or condition label indicates: randomized to nivolumab then ipilimumab (arm A) or the reverse (arm B). The source material was CD8+ T cells sorted from blood (inferred from file names), sampled from a patient given nivolumab and ipilimumab in sequence. These receptors were taken from a human donor with melanoma.

This clone has only a few counts. The gene calls are TRBV28 and TRBJ2-5; D may be TRBD2 (6 bases). Gene TRBJ2-7 matches the end of the DNA better, so the J call may be wrong. Germline CDR1 reads MDHEN; CDR2 reads SYDVKM. This CDR3 has 16 residues. The CDR3 DNA reads TGTGCCAGCAGTTACCCCTCGGGGACTCAAGACTACGAGCAGTACTTC. Its translation: CASSYPSGTQDYEQYF.

This chain links TRBV27 with TRBJ2-1, with D possibly being TRBD2 (6 bases). Germline V gives CDR1 MNHEY, CDR2 SMNVEV (reference sequence). V was cut by 4 bases and J by 5 bases, with 15 bases left in between. The CDR3 consists of 15 residues. The CDR3: CASSSLAPLDNEQFF. For the CDR3, the DNA is TGTGCCAGCAGTTCCCTAGCGCCTTTGGACAATGAGCAGTTCTTC.

In its sample, this clone was seen a few times. For the CDR3, the DNA is TGCGCCAGCAGCCAAGAAATGGGCGAAGGCAGGGGAGAAGCTGAAGCTTTCTTT. This encodes CASSQEMGEGRGEAEAFF. The chain couples TRBV4-1 to TRBJ1-1, with D possibly being TRBD1 (6 bases). Germline CDR1 and CDR2: MGHRA and YSYEKL. V lost 0 bases, J lost 6 bases, and 23 bases lay in between. The CDR3 covers 18 residues.

The rearrangement links TRBV6-1 to TRBJ2-1; 8 bases fit TRBD2. V was pared by 5 bases and J by 1 base, with 4 bases of the junction left unmatched. The CDR3 is 15 amino acids. From germline, CDR1 is MNHNS and CDR2 SASEGT. This chain's CDR3 is CASSQRGMSYNEQFF. In nucleotides, the CDR3 is TGTGCCAGCAGTCAGCGGGGGATGTCCTACAATGAGCAGTTCTTC.

This clone was counted only a few times. J is TRBJ2-3 and V is TRBV7-2; possibly TRBD2 for D (5 bases). The CDR3 is made up of 15 amino acids. Between the trimmed V and J ends, which lost 4 bases and 0 bases, there was a span of 11 bases. The germline V gene encodes CDR1 SGHTA and CDR2 FQGNSA. The CDR3 DNA reads as TGTGCCAGCAGCTATCCGGGAAGGAGCACAGATACGCAGTATTTT. Encoded protein: CASSYPGRSTDTQYF.

The chain combines TRBV5-5 with TRBJ2-7, with 8 bases fitting TRBD2. CDR1 and CDR2 from the germline V gene are SGHKS and YYEKEE (reference sequence). The CDR3 length is 15 residues. Unmatched junction bases numbered 9, after V lost 4 bases and J lost 3 bases. The CDR3 DNA sequence: TGTGCCAGCAGCCCGCTAGCGGGCCCGGGCTACGAGCAGTACTTC. Translation gives CASSPLAGPGYEQYF. The whole variable domain, filled in from reference TRBV5-5 and TRBJ2-7, reads DAGVTQSPTHLIKTRGQQVTLRCSPISGHKSVSWYQQVLGQGPQFIFQYYEKEERGRGNFPDRFSARQFPNYSSELNVNALLLGDSALYLCASSPLAGPGYEQYFGPGTRLTVT.

This clone has more than one count but fewer than ten. The genes are TRBV9 and TRBJ2-1, with D uncertain. Germline loops: CDR1 SGDLS, CDR2 YYNGEE. With 0 bases removed from V and 7 bases from J, the gap between germline ends came to 5 bases. The CDR3 length is 12 residues. The CDR3 nucleotides are TGTGCCAGCAGCGTAGCCGGGAATGAGCAGTTCTTC. This translates into CASSVAGNEQFF.

This clone was seen only a few times. The chain couples TRBV11-2 to TRBJ2-1; tentative D call: TRBD1 (5 bases). Trimming took off 0 bases at V and 8 bases at J, with 14 bases between the two ends. This CDR3 is built from 15 residues. Germline V gives CDR1 SGHAT, CDR2 FQNNGV. CDR3 residues: CASSLDGQGQDEQFF. The CDR3 region has the DNA TGTGCCAGCAGCTTAGACGGGCAGGGCCAGGATGAGCAGTTCTTC.

The table lists this clone with a count of one. The chain has TRBV6-4 and TRBJ1-1; TRBD1 matches 8 bases. This CDR3 is built from 14 residues. With 5 bases clipped from V and 1 base from J, the junction kept 3 bases outside the gene matches. Looked up from germline, CDR1 is MRHNA and CDR2 is SNTAGT. CDR3 region: CASSLQGENTEAFF. CDR3 coding DNA: TGTGCCAGCAGTCTACAGGGGGAGAACACTGAAGCTTTCTTT.

This clone was seen a few times. The chain links TRBV18 to TRBJ2-1, with 8 bases that match TRBD1. The V and J ends lost 3 bases and 1 base, in that order; junction bases with no gene match: 2. Per the germline V gene, CDR1 is KGHSH and CDR2 is LQKENI. This CDR3 region has 15 residues. The CDR3 nucleotides are TGTGCCAGCTCACCCACAGGGGGTTCCTACAATGAGCAGTTCTTC. This encodes CASSPTGGSYNEQFF.

V is TRBV7-3 and J is TRBJ2-2; 11 positions match TRBD2. J gave up 3 bases and V 3 bases, and 0 bases lay outside the gene matches. The CDR3 sequence is 15 residues long. Germline CDR1 is SGHTA and CDR2 is FQGTGA. In DNA form, the CDR3 reads TGTGCCAGCAGCTTTAGCGGGGGGGACACCGGGGAGCTGTTTTTT. As protein: CASSFSGGDTGELFF.

The V and J genes are TRBV11-2 and TRBJ2-2, with 9 nucleotides matching TRBD1. Germline CDR1 SGHAT, CDR2 FQNNGV. With V trimmed by 4 bases and J by 6 bases, 3 bases remained unmatched. This CDR3 comprises 14 residues. The CDR3 reads CASSYTGGSGELFF. Written as DNA, the CDR3 is TGTGCCAGCAGCTACACAGGGGGCTCCGGGGAGCTGTTTTTT.

This clone was found a few times. The chain recombines TRBV6-1 with TRBJ1-1; D may be TRBD1 (5 bases). Looked up from germline, CDR1 is MNHNS and CDR2 is SASEGT. V lost 1 base and J lost 5, with 11 bases in between. The CDR3 contains 14 residues. The CDR3 sequence is CASSEETEKTEAFF. The CDR3 region has the DNA TGTGCCAGCAGTGAAGAGACAGAGAAGACTGAAGCTTTCTTT.

This clone was seen more than once but under ten times. V and J are TRBV6-5 and TRBJ2-1; TRBD2 aligns across 7 bases. Germline V gene sequence: CDR1 MNHEY, CDR2 SVGAGI. The CDR3 totals 15 residues. The J segment lost 0 bases and the V segment lost 4 bases, leaving 3 bases of the junction unmatched. CDR3 DNA sequence: TGTGCCAGCAGTTTAGCGGGTCCCTCCTACAATGAGCAGTTCTTC. It codes for CASSLAGPSYNEQFF.

The chain couples TRBV6-6 to TRBJ1-1, with D possibly matching TRBD1 (5 bases). This CDR3 is 13 amino acids long. Germline CDR1 and CDR2: MNHNY and SVGAGI (reference sequence). Deletions cut 8 bases from V and 2 bases from J, with 12 bases between. The CDR3 sequence is CASGWGVNTEAFF. In nucleotides, the CDR3 is TGTGCCAGCGGCTGGGGGGTAAACACTGAAGCTTTCTTT.

The chain combines TRBV5-4 with TRBJ1-1; D not resolved. The CDR3 has 13 residues. V lost 4 bases and J lost 3, with 10 bases in between. The germline CDR1 and CDR2 sequences are SGHNT and YYREEE (reference sequence). This CDR3 reads CASSRTEHTEAFF. The CDR3 nucleotides are TGTGCCAGCAGCCGTACAGAGCACACTGAAGCTTTCTTT.

Concerning this clone itself: Compared with germline, one end of the junction differs, possibly owing to a read error. V gene TRBV4-1 combines with J gene TRBJ1-1; D is ambiguous. The CDR3 is 14 amino acids. CDR1 and CDR2 from the germline V gene are MGHRA and YSYEKL. Here the CDR3 reads CASSFNGRNTEAFF. CDR3 nucleotide sequence: TGTGCCAGCAGCTTTAATGGGAGGAACACTGAAGCTTTCTTT.

This chain uses TRBV7-6 with TRBJ1-6; 9 bases are a match to TRBD1. Unmatched junction bases numbered 8, after V lost 8 bases and J lost 6 bases. CDR3 length: 15 residues. In germline, CDR1 is SGHVS, CDR2 FNYEAQ. The CDR3 DNA follows: TGTGCCAGCGCCCACGGGACAGGGCCTAATTCACCCCTCCACTTT. Translated, it gives CASAHGTGPNSPLHF.

The V gene is TRBV7-9, the J gene TRBJ2-7, with D perhaps TRBD2 (5 bases). This CDR3 spans 12 amino acids. V was pared by 2 bases and J by 9 bases, with 11 bases between. Looked up from germline, CDR1 is SEHNR and CDR2 is FQNEAQ (reference sequence). CDR3: CASSLSNAGQYF. The CDR3 DNA sequence: TGTGCCAGCAGCTTAAGCAATGCGGGGCAGTACTTC. The full variable domain, in which reference TRBV7-9 and TRBJ2-7 provide the parts outside the CDR3, is DTGVSQNPRHKITKRGQNVTFRCDPISEHNRLYWYRQTLGQGPEFLTYFQNEAQLEKSRLLSDRFSAERPKGSFSTLEIQRTEQGDSAMYLCASSLSNAGQYFGPGTRLTVT.

The sample holds a few counts of this clone. J is TRBJ2-7 and V is TRBV6-5, with D perhaps TRBD1 (5 bases). V lost 3 bases and J lost 1, with 13 bases in between. This CDR3 region has 15 residues. Germline CDR1 reads MNHEY; CDR2 reads SVGAGI. CDR3 in amino acids: CASSYAGARSYEQYF. CDR3 coding DNA: TGTGCCAGCAGTTATGCTGGGGCCAGATCCTACGAGCAGTACTTC.

This clone has a handful of counts. The V and J genes are TRBV11-3 and TRBJ2-2; 7 nucleotides match TRBD1. Looked up from germline, CDR1 is SGHNT and CDR2 is YENEEA. This CDR3 spans 16 amino acids. Trimming at V came to 1 base and at J to 4 bases, leaving 6 bases not matched to a gene. CDR3 bases: TGTGCCAGCAGCTTAGTGAGGGGGCTGGGCACCGGGGAGCTGTTTTTT. Residues: CASSLVRGLGTGELFF.

The V gene is TRBV27, the J gene TRBJ2-1; TRBD2 aligns across 9 bases. This CDR3 is built from 18 residues. Trimming cost V 3 bases and J 1 base; bases outside gene matches: 10. CDR1 is MNHEY and CDR2 is SMNVEV in the germline V gene (reference sequence). In DNA, the CDR3 is TGTGCCAGCAGTTTTGGGGTCGGGGCGGGAGGGTCCTACAATGAGCAGTTCTTC. Its protein is CASSFGVGAGGSYNEQFF.

This clone turned up a few times. This chain uses TRBV6-1 with TRBJ2-5, with a weak D call TRBD2 (5 bases). CDR1 and CDR2 from the germline V gene are MNHNS and SASEGT. CDR3 size: 12 residues. The V end lost 6 bases, the J end lost 5 bases, and 10 bases lay between the germline ends. This CDR3 reads CASSLAWETQYF. For the CDR3, the DNA is TGTGCCAGCAGCTTAGCGTGGGAGACCCAGTACTTC.